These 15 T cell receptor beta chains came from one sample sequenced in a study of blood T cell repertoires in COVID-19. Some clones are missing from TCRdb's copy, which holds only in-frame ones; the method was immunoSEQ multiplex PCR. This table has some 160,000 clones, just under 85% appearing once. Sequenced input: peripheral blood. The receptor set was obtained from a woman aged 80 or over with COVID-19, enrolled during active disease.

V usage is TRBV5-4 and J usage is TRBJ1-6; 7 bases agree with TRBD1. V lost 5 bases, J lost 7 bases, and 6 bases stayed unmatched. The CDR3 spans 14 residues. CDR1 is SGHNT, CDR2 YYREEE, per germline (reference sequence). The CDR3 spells CASSPGQSNSPLHF. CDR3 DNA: TGTGCCAGCAGTCCGGGACAGTCCAATTCACCCCTCCACTTT.

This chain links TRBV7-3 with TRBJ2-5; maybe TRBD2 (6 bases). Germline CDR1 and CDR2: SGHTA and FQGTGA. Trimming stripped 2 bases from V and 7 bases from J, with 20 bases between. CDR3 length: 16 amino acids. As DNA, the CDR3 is TGTGCCAGCAGCTTACCGGCGGGACTTCCCATGGGGACCCAGTACTTC. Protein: CASSLPAGLPMGTQYF. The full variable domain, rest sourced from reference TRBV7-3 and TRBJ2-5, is GAGVSQTPSNKVTEKGKYVELRCDPISGHTALYWYRQSLGQGPEFLIYFQGTGAADDSGLPNDRFFAVRPEGSVSTLKIQRTERGDSAVYLCASSLPAGLPMGTQYFGPGTRLLVL.

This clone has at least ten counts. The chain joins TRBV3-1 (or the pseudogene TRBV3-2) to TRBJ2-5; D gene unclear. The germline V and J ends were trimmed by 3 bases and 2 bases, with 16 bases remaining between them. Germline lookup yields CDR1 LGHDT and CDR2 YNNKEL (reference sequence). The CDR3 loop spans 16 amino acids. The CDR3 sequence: CASSHFFLRQQETQYF. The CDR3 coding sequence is TGTGCCAGCAGCCATTTCTTCCTGCGGCAGCAAGAGACCCAGTACTTC.

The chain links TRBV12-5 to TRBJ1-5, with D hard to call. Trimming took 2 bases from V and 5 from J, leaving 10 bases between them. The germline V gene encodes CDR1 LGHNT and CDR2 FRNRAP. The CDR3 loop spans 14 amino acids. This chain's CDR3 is CASGLSGIYQPQHF. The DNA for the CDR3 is TGTGCTAGTGGTTTGTCCGGGATCTATCAGCCCCAGCATTTT.

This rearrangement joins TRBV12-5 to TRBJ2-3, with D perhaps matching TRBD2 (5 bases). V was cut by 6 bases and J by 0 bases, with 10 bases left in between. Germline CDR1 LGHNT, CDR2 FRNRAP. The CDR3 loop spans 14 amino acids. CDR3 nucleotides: TGTGCTAGTGGGCGGACTTCTAGCACAGATACGCAGTATTTT. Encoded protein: CASGRTSSTDTQYF.

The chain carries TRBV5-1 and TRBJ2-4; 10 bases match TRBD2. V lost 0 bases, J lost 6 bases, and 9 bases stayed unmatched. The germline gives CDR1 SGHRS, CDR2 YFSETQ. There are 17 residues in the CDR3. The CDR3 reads CASSLVSAGGPANIQYF. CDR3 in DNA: TGCGCCAGCAGCTTGGTTTCAGCGGGAGGGCCGGCAAACATTCAGTACTTC. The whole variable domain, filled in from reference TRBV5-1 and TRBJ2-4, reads KAGVTQTPRYLIKTRGQQVTLSCSPISGHRSVSWYQQTPGQGLQFLFEYFSETQRNKGNFPGRFSGRQFSNSRSEMNVSTLELGDSALYLCASSLVSAGGPANIQYFGAGTRLSVL.

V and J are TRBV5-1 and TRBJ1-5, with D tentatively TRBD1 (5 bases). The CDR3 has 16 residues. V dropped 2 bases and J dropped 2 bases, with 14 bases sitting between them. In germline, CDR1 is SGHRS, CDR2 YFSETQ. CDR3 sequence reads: CASSLSGSGGNQPQHF. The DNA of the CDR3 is TGCGCCAGCAGCTTATCCGGCTCGGGGGGCAATCAGCCCCAGCATTTT.

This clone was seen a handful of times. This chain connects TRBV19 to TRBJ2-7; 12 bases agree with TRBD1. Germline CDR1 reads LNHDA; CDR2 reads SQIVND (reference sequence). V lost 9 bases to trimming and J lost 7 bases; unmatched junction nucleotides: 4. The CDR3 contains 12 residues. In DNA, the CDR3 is TGTGCCAGGGGACAGGGGGCGCGGGAGCAGTACTTC. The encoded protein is CARGQGAREQYF.

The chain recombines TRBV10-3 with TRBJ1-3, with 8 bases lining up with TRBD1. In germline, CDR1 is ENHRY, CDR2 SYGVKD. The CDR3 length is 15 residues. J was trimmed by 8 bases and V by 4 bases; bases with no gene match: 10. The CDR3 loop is CAISGAQGARDTIYF. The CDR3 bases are TGTGCCATCAGTGGTGCCCAGGGGGCTAGGGACACCATATATTTT.

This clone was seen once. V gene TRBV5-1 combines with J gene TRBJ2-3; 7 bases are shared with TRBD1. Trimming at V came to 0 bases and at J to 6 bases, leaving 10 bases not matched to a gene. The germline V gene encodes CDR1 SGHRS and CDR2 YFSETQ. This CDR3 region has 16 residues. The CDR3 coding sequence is TGCGCCAGCAGCTTGGAAGGGGGACAGTCATGGGATACGCAGTATTTT. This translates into CASSLEGGQSWDTQYF.

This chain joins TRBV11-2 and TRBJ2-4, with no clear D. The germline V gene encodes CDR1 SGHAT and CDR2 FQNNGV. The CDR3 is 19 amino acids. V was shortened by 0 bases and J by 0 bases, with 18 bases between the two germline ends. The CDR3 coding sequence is TGTGCCAGCAGCTTAGACCTAACCTCACCTCTAGGAGCCAAAAACATTCAGTACTTC. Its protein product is CASSLDLTSPLGAKNIQYF.

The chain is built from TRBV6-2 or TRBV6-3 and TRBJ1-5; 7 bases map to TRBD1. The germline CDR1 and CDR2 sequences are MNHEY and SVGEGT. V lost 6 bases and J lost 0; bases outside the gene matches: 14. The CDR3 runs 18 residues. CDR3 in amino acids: CASSPDRERGISNQPQHF. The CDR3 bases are TGTGCCAGCAGCCCCGACAGGGAAAGAGGGATTAGCAATCAGCCCCAGCATTTT.

This CDR3 reads CASSLGGGSNQPQHF. In DNA, the CDR3 is TGTGCCAGCAGCTTGGGGGGCGGAAGCAATCAGCCCCAGCATTTT. V usage is TRBV5-4 and J usage is TRBJ1-5, with a possible D match to TRBD1 (5 bases). The germline gives CDR1 SGHNT, CDR2 YYREEE (reference sequence). The V and J ends lost 0 bases and 1 base respectively, with 8 bases between them. The CDR3 extends over 15 amino acids.

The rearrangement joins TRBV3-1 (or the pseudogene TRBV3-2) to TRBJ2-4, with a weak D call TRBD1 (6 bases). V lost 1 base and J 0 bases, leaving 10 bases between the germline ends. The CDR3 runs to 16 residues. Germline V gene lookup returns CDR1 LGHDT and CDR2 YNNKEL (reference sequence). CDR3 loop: CASSQAQGLAKNIQYF. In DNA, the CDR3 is TGTGCCAGCAGCCAAGCACAGGGATTAGCCAAAAACATTCAGTACTTC.

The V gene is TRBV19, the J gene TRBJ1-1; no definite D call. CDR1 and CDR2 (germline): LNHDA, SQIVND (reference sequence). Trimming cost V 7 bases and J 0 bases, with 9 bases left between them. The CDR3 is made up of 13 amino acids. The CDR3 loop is CASTDIVNTEAFF. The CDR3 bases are TGTGCCAGTACCGATATAGTGAACACTGAAGCTTTCTTT.